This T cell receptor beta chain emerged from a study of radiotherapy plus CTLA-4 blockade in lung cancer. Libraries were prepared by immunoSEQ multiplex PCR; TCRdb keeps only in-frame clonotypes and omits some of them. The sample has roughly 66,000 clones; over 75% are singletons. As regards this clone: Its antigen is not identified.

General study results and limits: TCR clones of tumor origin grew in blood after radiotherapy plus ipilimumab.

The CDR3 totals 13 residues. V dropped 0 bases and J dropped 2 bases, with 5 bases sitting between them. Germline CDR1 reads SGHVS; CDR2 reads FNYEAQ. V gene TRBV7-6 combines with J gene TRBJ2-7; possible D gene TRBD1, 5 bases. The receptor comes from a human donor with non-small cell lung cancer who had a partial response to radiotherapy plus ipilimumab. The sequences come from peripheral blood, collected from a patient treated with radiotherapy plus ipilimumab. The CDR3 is CASSLAGAYEQYF. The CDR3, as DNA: TGTGCCAGCAGCTTAGCAGGGGCCTACGAGCAGTACTTC.